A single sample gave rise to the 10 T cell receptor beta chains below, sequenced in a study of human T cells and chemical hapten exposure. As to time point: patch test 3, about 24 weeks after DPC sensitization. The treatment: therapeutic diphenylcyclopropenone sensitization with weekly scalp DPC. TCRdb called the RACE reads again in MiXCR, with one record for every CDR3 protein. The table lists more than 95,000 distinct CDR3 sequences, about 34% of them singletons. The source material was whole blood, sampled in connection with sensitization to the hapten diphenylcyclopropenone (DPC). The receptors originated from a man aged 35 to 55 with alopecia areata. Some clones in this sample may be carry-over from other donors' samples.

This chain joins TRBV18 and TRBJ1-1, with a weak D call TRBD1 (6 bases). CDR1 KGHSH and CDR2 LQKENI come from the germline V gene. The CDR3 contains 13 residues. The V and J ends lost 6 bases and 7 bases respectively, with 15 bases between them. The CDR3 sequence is CASSQKDRVEAFF. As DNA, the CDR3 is TGTGCCAGCTCCCAAAAGGACAGAGTTGAAGCTTTCTTT.

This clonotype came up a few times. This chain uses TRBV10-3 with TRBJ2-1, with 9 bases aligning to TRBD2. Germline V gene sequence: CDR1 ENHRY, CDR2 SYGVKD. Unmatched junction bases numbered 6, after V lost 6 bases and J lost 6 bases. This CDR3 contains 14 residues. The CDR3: CAIRGSREGNEQFF. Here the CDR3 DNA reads TGTGCCATCAGAGGGTCGCGGGAGGGCAATGAGCAGTTCTTC.

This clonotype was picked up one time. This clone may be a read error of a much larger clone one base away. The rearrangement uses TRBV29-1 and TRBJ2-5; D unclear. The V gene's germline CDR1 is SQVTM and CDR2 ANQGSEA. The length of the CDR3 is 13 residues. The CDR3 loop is CSVDVGVQDTQYF. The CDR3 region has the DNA TGCAGCGTTGACGTTGGGGTACAAGATACCCAGTACTTC.

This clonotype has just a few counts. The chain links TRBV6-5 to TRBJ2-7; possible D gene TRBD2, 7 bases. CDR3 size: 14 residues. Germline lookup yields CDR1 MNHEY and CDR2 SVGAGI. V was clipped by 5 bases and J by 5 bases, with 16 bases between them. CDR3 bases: TGTGCCAGCAGTCGGCGGGGGCTAGGGAACGAGCAGTACTTC. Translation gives CASSRRGLGNEQYF.

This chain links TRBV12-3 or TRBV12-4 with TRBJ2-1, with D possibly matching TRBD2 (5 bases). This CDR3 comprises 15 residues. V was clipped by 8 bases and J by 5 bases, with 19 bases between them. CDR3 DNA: TGTGCCAGCTCAAAATGGAGGTCCCGCAACAATGAGCAGTTCTTC. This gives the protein CASSKWRSRNNEQFF.

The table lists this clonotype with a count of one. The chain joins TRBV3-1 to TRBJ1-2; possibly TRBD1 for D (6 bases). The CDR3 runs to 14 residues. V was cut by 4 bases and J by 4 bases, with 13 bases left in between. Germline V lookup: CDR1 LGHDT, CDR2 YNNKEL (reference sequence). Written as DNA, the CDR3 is TGTGCCAGCAGCCCCCGGACAGTTTCCTATGGCTACACCTTC. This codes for CASSPRTVSYGYTF.

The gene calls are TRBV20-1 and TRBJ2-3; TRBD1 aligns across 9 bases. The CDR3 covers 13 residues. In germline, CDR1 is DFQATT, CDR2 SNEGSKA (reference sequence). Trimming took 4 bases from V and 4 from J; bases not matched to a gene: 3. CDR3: CSATGQGPDTQYF. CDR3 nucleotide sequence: TGCAGTGCTACTGGACAGGGGCCAGATACGCAGTATTTT.

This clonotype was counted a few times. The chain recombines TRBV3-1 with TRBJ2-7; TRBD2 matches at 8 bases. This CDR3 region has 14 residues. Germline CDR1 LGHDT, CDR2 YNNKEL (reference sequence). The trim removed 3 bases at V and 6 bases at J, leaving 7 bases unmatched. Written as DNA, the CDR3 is TGTGCCAGCAGCCACTCCGGGACTAGTCCCGAGCAGTACGTC. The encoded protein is CASSHSGTSPEQYV.

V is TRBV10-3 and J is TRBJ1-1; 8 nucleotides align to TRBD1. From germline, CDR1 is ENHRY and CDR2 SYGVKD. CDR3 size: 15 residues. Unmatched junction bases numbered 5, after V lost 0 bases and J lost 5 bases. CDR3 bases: TGTGCCATCAGTGAGTCTGCAGGGGGCGATACTGAAGCTTTCTTT. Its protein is CAISESAGGDTEAFF.

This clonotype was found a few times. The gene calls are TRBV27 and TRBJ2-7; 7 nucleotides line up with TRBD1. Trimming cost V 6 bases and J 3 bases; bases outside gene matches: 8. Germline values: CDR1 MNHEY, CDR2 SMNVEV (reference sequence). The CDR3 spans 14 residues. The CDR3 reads CASRPGQPNYEQYF. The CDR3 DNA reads TGTGCCAGCAGGCCGGGACAGCCTAACTACGAGCAGTACTTC.